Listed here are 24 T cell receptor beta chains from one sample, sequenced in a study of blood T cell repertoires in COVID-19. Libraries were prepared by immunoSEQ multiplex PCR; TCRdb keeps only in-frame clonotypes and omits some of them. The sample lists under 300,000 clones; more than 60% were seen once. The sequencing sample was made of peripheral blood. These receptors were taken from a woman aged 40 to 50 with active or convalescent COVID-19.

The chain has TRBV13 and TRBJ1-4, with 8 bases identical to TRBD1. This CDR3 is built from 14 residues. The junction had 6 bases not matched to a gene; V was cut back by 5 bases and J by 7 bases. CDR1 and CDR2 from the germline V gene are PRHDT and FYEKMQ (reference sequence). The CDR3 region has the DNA TGTGCCAGCAGCCAGGGACAGGTGGTTGAAAAACTGTTTTTT. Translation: CASSQGQVVEKLFF.

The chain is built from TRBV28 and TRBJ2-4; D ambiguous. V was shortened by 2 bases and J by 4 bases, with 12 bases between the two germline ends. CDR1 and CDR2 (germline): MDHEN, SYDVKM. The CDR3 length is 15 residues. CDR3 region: CASSLEQPTKNIQYF. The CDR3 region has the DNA TGTGCCAGCAGTTTAGAGCAGCCGACAAAAAACATTCAGTACTTC.

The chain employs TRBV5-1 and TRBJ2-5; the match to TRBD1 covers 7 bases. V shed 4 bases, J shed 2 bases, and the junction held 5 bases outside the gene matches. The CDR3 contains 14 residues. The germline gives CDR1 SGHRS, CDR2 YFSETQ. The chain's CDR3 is CASSHGTVQETQYF. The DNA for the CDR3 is TGCGCCAGCAGCCATGGGACAGTACAAGAGACCCAGTACTTC.

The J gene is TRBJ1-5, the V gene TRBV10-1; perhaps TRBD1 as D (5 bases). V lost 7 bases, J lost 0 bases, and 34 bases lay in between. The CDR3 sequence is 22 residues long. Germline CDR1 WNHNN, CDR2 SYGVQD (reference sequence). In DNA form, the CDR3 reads TGCGCCAGCATTCCTAGGCCCCGCTCACGGCCTTTAGGACACAGTAGCAATCAGCCCCAGCATTTT. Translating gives CASIPRPRSRPLGHSSNQPQHF.

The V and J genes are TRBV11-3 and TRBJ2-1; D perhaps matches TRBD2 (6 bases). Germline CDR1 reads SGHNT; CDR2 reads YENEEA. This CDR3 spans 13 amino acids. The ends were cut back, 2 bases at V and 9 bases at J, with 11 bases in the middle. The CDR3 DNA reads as TGTGCCAGCAGCTTAACTAGCACGGCTGAGCAGTTCTTC. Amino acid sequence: CASSLTSTAEQFF. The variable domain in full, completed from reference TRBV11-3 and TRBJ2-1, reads EAGVVQSPRYKIIEKKQPVAFWCNPISGHNTLYWYLQNLGQGPELLIRYENEEAVDDSQLPKDRFSAERLKGVDSTLKIQPAELGDSAVYLCASSLTSTAEQFFGPGTRLTVL.

The chain's CDR3 is CASSLLPSAHEQYF. In DNA, the CDR3 is TGCGCCAGCAGCTTGCTTCCTAGCGCTCACGAGCAGTACTTC. The chain uses TRBV5-1 and TRBJ2-7, with D perhaps matching TRBD2 (6 bases). This CDR3 has 14 amino acids. Germline V gives CDR1 SGHRS, CDR2 YFSETQ. V dropped 1 base and J dropped 5 bases, with 13 bases sitting between them.

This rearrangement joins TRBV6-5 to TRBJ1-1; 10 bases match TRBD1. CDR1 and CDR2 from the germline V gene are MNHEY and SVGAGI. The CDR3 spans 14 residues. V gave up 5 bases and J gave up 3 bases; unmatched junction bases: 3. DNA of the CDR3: TGTGCCAGCAGTCGGGACAGGGGAGACACTGAAGCTTTCTTT. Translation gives CASSRDRGDTEAFF.

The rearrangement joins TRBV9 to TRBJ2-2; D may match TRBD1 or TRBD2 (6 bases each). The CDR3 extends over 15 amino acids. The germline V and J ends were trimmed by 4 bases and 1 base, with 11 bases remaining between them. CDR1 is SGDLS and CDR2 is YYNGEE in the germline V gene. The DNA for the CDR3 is TGTGCCAGCAGCTTAGGGGGGCAGAACACCGGGGAGCTGTTTTTT. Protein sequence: CASSLGGQNTGELFF.

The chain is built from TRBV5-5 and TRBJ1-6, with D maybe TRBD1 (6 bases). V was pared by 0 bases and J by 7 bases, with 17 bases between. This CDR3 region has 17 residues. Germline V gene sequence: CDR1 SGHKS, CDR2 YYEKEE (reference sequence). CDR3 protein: CASSLVGRGVGNSPLHF. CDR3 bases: TGTGCCAGCAGCTTGGTTGGCAGGGGTGTGGGGAATTCACCCCTCCACTTT.

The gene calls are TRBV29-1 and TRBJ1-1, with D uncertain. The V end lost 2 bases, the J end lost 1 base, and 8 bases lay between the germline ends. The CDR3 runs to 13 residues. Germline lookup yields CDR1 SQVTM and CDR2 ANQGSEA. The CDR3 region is CSVERQENTEAFF. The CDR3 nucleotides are TGCAGCGTTGAACGGCAGGAGAACACTGAAGCTTTCTTT.

In DNA form, the CDR3 reads TGCAGCGTTAGTAGGAAACAGGGGAAGAATGAGCAGTTCTTC. It specifies CSVSRKQGKNEQFF. The rearrangement joins TRBV29-1 to TRBJ2-1; 7 bases are a match to TRBD1. The CDR3 spans 14 residues. The J segment lost 7 bases and the V segment lost 5 bases, leaving 11 bases of the junction unmatched. Germline V gene lookup returns CDR1 SQVTM and CDR2 ANQGSEA.

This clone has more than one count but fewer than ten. This chain's CDR3 is CASSGTDPQYF. The CDR3 coding sequence is TGTGCCAGCAGTGGGACAGATCCCCAGTACTTC. V usage is TRBV2 and J usage is TRBJ2-5, with D possibly matching TRBD1 (6 bases). The length of the CDR3 is 11 residues. CDR1 SNHLY and CDR2 FYNNEI come from the germline V gene. Trimming took 4 bases from V and 9 from J, leaving 9 bases between them.

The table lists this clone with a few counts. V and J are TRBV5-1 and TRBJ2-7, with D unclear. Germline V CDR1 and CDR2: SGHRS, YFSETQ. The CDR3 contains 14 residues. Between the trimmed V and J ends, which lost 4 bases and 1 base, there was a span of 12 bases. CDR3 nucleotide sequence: TGCGCCAGCAGCCTAAATGCGAGATCCTACGAGCAGTACGTC. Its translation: CASSLNARSYEQYV.

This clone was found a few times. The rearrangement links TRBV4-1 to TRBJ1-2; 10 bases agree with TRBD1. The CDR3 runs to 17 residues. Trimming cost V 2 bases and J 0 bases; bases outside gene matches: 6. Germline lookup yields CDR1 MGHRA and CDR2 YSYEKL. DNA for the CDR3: TGCGCCAGCAGCCAACCGGGACAGGGGATTTCTAACTATGGCTACACCTTC. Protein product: CASSQPGQGISNYGYTF.

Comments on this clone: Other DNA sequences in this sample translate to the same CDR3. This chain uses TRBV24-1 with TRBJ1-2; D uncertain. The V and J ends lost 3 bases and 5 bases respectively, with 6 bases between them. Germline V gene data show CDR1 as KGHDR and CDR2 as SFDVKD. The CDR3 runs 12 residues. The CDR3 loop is CATSDTVYGYTF. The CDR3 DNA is TGTGCCACCAGTGATACTGTTTATGGCTACACCTTC.

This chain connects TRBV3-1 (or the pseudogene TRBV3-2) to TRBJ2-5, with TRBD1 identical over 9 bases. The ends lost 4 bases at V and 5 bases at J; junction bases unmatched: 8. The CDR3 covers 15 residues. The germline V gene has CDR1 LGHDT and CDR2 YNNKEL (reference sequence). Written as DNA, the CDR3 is TGTGCCAGCAGCCCTTACAGGGGGCGCATGGAGACCCAGTACTTC. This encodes CASSPYRGRMETQYF.

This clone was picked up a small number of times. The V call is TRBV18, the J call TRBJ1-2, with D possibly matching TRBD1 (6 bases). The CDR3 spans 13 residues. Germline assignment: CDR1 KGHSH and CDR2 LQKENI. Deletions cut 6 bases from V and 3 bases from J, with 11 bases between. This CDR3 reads CASSQAGDYGYTF. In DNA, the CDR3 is TGTGCCAGCTCGCAGGCAGGGGACTATGGCTACACCTTC.

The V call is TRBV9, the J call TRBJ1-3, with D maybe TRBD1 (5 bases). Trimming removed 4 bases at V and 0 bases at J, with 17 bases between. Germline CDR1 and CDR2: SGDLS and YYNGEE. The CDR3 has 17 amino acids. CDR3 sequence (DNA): TGTGCCAGCAGCATCCGCCCGACAGCCGTCTCTGGAAACACCATATATTTT. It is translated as CASSIRPTAVSGNTIYF.

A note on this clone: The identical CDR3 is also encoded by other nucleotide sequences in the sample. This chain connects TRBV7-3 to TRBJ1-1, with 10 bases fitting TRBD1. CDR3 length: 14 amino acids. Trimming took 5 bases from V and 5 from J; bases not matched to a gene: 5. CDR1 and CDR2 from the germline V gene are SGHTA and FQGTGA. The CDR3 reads CASSPGTGATEAFF. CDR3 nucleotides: TGTGCCAGCAGCCCCGGGACAGGGGCTACTGAAGCTTTCTTT.

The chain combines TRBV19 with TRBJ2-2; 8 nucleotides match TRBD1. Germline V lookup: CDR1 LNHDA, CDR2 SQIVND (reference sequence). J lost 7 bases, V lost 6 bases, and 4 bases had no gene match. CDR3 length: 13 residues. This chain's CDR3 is CASRPGGIGELFF. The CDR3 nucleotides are TGTGCCAGTAGGCCAGGGGGCATCGGGGAGCTGTTTTTT.

CDR3 sequence: CASSPMIRGRVGYTF. In DNA form, the CDR3 reads TGTGCCAGCAGCCCGATGATCAGGGGGCGAGTTGGCTACACCTTC. The chain is built from TRBV6-5 and TRBJ1-2; 8 bases map to TRBD1. The ends lost 6 bases at V and 7 bases at J; junction bases unmatched: 13. This CDR3 comprises 15 residues. CDR1 and CDR2 (germline): MNHEY, SVGAGI.

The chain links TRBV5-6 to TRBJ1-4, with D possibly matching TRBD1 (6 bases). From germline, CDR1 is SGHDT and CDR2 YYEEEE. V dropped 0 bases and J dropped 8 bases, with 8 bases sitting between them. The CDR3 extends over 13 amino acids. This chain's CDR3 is CASSLVGTEKLFF. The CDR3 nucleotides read TGTGCCAGCAGCTTGGTAGGGACAGAAAAACTGTTTTTT. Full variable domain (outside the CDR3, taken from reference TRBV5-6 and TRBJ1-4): DAGVTQSPTHLIKTRGQQVTLRCSPKSGHDTVSWYQQALGQGPQFIFQYYEEEERQRGNFPDRFSGHQFPNYSSELNVNALLLGDSALYLCASSLVGTEKLFFGSGTQLSVL.

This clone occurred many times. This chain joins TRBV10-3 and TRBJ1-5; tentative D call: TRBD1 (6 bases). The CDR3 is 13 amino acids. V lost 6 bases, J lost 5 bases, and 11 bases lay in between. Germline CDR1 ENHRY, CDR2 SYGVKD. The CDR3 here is CAIRQGLDQPQHF. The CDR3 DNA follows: TGTGCCATCAGACAGGGCCTGGATCAGCCCCAGCATTTT.

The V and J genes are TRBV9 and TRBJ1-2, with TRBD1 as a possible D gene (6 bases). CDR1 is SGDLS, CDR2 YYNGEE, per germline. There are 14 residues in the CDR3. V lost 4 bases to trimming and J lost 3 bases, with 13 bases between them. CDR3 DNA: TGTGCCAGCAGCATAGAAGGGGGTCACTATGGCTACACCTTC. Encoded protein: CASSIEGGHYGYTF. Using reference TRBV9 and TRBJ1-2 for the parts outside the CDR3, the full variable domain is DSGVTQTPKHLITATGQRVTLRCSPRSGDLSVYWYQQSLDQGLQFLIQYYNGEERAKGNILERFSAQQFPDLHSELNLSSLELGDSALYFCASSIEGGHYGYTFGSGTRLTVV.